A single sample gave rise to the 32 T cell receptor beta chains below, sequenced in a study of identical twins. TCRdb re-called the 5' RACE reads with MiXCR, one entry per CDR3 protein. There are approximately 500,000 distinct CDR3 sequences in the sample; 24% occur only once, and about 2.7% lies in the top ten. This sample also belongs to another study, concerning T cells expressing NK-cell markers.

The specimen sequenced was CD4+ T cells sorted from blood. All receptors come from a woman in her late teens or twenties in good health.

This clonotype was counted between two and nine times. The rearrangement joins TRBV5-1 to TRBJ2-7, with unresolved D. V was shortened by 0 bases and J by 0 bases, with 7 bases between the two germline ends. Germline CDR1 and CDR2: SGHRS and YFSETQ. The CDR3 contains 14 residues. The CDR3 here is CASSLGSSSYEQYF. In DNA, the CDR3 is TGCGCCAGCAGCTTGGGGTCGAGCTCCTACGAGCAGTACTTC.

V gene TRBV4-2 combines with J gene TRBJ2-7; D is possibly TRBD2 (5 bases). Germline V gives CDR1 LGHNA, CDR2 YNFKEQ. This CDR3 spans 15 amino acids. The V and J ends lost 4 bases and 4 bases respectively, with 17 bases between them. CDR3 sequence: CASSPKLVTSYEQYF. The CDR3 region has the DNA TGTGCCAGCAGCCCTAAACTAGTAACATCATACGAGCAGTACTTC.

The chain has TRBV20-1 and TRBJ2-1; 9 positions match TRBD1. Germline V gene data show CDR1 as DFQATT and CDR2 as SNEGSKA (reference sequence). J gave up 12 bases and V 5 bases, and 5 bases lay outside the gene matches. This CDR3 has 11 residues. The DNA of the CDR3 is TGCAGTGCTGGGGGACAGGGAGGGCAGTTCTTC. Residues: CSAGGQGGQFF.

On this clonotype: One junction end does not reproduce the germline sequence, and a read error may be involved. The chain couples TRBV2 to TRBJ2-1; TRBD2 agrees at 7 bases. The CDR3 sequence is 15 residues long. Germline CDR1 reads SNHLY; CDR2 reads FYNNEI. In DNA, the CDR3 is TGCGCCAGCAGTGATAAGCGGGGCTCCTACAATGAGCAGTTCTTC. It codes for CASSDKRGSYNEQFF.

This clonotype was counted only a few times. V and J are TRBV20-1 and TRBJ2-7, with 9 bases lining up with TRBD2. CDR3 size: 13 residues. J gave up 2 bases and V 5 bases, and 4 bases lay outside the gene matches. Germline V gene sequence: CDR1 DFQATT, CDR2 SNEGSKA (reference sequence). The DNA for the CDR3 is TGCAGTGCTTTAGCGGGGGCAACCTACGAGCAGTACTTC. As protein: CSALAGATYEQYF.

This clonotype was counted between two and nine times. The chain links TRBV20-1 to TRBJ2-7; TRBD1 might be the D (6 bases). The CDR3 sequence is 14 residues long. Germline V lookup: CDR1 DFQATT, CDR2 SNEGSKA (reference sequence). The V and J ends lost 4 bases and 0 bases respectively, with 13 bases between them. CDR3 sequence reads: CSATGAMSSYEQYF. For the CDR3, the DNA is TGCAGTGCTACAGGGGCAATGAGCTCCTACGAGCAGTACTTC.

The J gene is TRBJ2-1, the V gene TRBV21-1; the table's D call, TRBD1, has no DNA check behind it. TRBV21-1 is a recognized pseudogene. The CDR3 consists of 17 residues. The CDR3 bases are TGTGCCAGCAGCAAAGTGAGGGGCAGGGGTGGCCACAATGAGCAGTTCTTC. Its translation is CASSKVRGRGGHNEQFF.

V gene TRBV10-2 combines with J gene TRBJ1-5; possibly TRBD1 for D (6 bases). CDR1 is WSHSY and CDR2 is SAAADI in the germline V gene. With 4 bases removed from V and 5 bases from J, the gap between germline ends came to 9 bases. The CDR3 is 13 amino acids. The CDR3 spells CASSGTDYQPQHF. The CDR3, as DNA: TGCGCCAGCAGTGGGACAGATTATCAGCCCCAGCATTTT.

This chain uses TRBV12-3 or TRBV12-4 with TRBJ2-7; TRBD2 agrees at 15 bases. V was clipped by 6 bases and J by 2 bases; unmatched bases: 5. CDR3 length: 16 residues. The CDR3 DNA sequence: TGTGCCAGCAGCCTGGGACTAGCGGGAGGAACCTACGAGCAGTACTTC. Protein: CASSLGLAGGTYEQYF.

This clonotype was observed a few times. The chain links TRBV4-1 to TRBJ2-7; D remains ambiguous. Deletions cut 5 bases from V and 3 bases from J, with 11 bases between. The CDR3 is made up of 13 amino acids. Germline-derived CDR1 and CDR2 are MGHRA and YSYEKL. This CDR3 reads CASSKLLDYEQYF. The CDR3 coding sequence is TGCGCCAGCAGCAAACTTCTAGACTACGAGCAGTACTTC.

This clonotype has only a few counts. The V call is TRBV6-1, the J call TRBJ2-7, with 7 bases fitting TRBD1. V lost 6 bases to trimming and J lost 4 bases; unmatched junction nucleotides: 12. In germline, CDR1 is MNHNS, CDR2 SASEGT. This CDR3 comprises 15 residues. The DNA for the CDR3 is TGTGCCAGCAGCACCCAGTCAGGGGGATTATACGAGCAGTACTTC. Amino acid sequence: CASSTQSGGLYEQYF.

The chain employs TRBV21-1 and TRBJ2-7; the table's TRBD1 call for D was not verified on the DNA. TRBV21-1 is given as a pseudogene. The CDR3 contains 17 residues. CDR3 sequence: CASSKVGFGRAIYEQYF. CDR3 coding DNA: TGTGCCAGCAGCAAAGTGGGTTTTGGCCGGGCAATCTACGAGCAGTACTTC.

The chain couples TRBV3-1 to TRBJ2-5, with TRBD2 as a possible D gene (6 bases). CDR1 is LGHDT and CDR2 is YNNKEL in the germline V gene (reference sequence). The V and J ends lost 4 bases and 2 bases respectively, with 17 bases between them. CDR3 length: 16 amino acids. The CDR3, as DNA: TGTGCCAGCAGCCTCCGGGACTTCGGGTGGCAAGAGACCCAGTACTTC. Protein product: CASSLRDFGWQETQYF.

This clonotype showed up just a few times. The genes are TRBV15 and TRBJ1-1; maybe TRBD1 (5 bases). The ends were cut back, 5 bases at V and 10 bases at J, with 17 bases in the middle. Germline V gene data show CDR1 as LNHNV and CDR2 as YYDKDF (reference sequence). The CDR3 has 13 residues. The CDR3 protein is CATSQDTDRSAFF. The CDR3 DNA reads as TGTGCCACCAGCCAGGACACTGATAGATCAGCTTTCTTT.

In its sample, this clonotype was seen a few times. The DNA for the CDR3 is TGCAGTGCTAGGGGGGGCGGTTCGGTGTACGAGCAGTACTTC. Translated, it gives CSARGGGSVYEQYF. V gene TRBV20-1 combines with J gene TRBJ2-7; D possibly matches TRBD1 or TRBD2 (6 bases each). Germline V gives CDR1 DFQATT, CDR2 SNEGSKA (reference sequence). Trimming removed 3 bases at V and 4 bases at J, with 16 bases between. This CDR3 comprises 14 residues.

This clonotype has only a few counts. The rearrangement links TRBV20-1 to TRBJ2-3; D call uncertain. With 6 bases removed from V and 2 bases from J, the gap between germline ends came to 12 bases. This CDR3 region has 13 residues. Per germline, CDR1 DFQATT and CDR2 SNEGSKA (reference sequence). The CDR3 loop reads CSASATYTDTQYF. In nucleotides, the CDR3 is TGCAGTGCCTCGGCGACTTACACAGATACGCAGTATTTT.

The CDR3 DNA is TGCAGCGGTTGGGAAGGGTTCGATGAGCAGTTCTTC. This codes for CSGWEGFDEQFF. V usage is TRBV29-1 and J usage is TRBJ2-1; D gene unclear. Germline V CDR1 and CDR2: SQVTM, ANQGSEA. The CDR3 is 12 residues long. Trimming took 7 bases from V and 8 from J, leaving 15 bases between them.

This clonotype was counted a few times. The V and J genes are TRBV5-5 and TRBJ2-7; D not resolved. The CDR3 has 14 amino acids. Trimming removed 0 bases from V and 3 bases from J, with 10 bases in between. Germline CDR1 and CDR2: SGHKS and YYEKEE (reference sequence). CDR3 nucleotide sequence: TGTGCCAGCAGCTTGGAGTGGCCCCACTACGAGCAGTACTTC. Amino acid sequence: CASSLEWPHYEQYF.

This clonotype has ten or more counts. J is TRBJ2-7 and V is TRBV12-3 or TRBV12-4; D is undetermined. V was trimmed by 2 bases and J by 5 bases, leaving 13 bases between them. The CDR3 has 14 amino acids. The CDR3 coding sequence is TGTGCCAGCAGTTTATTAGTTTCGGTCGACGAGCAGTACTTC. This gives the protein CASSLLVSVDEQYF.

This clonotype was observed a handful of times. This rearrangement joins TRBV20-1 to TRBJ2-7, with 7 nucleotides matching TRBD2. CDR1 DFQATT and CDR2 SNEGSKA come from the germline V gene (reference sequence). V trimming: 1 base; J trimming: 3 bases; junction bases outside the gene matches: 6. This CDR3 contains 14 residues. CDR3 residues: CSARVRLANYEQYF. The CDR3 DNA reads TGCAGTGCTAGAGTTAGACTAGCAAACTACGAGCAGTACTTC.

The chain is built from TRBV12-5 and TRBJ2-1, with a weak D call TRBD1 (6 bases). The germline V gene has CDR1 LGHNT and CDR2 FRNRAP. The CDR3 is 12 amino acids. The ends were cut back, 4 bases at V and 7 bases at J, with 8 bases in the middle. The CDR3 region is CASGWDKNEQFF. CDR3 DNA: TGTGCTAGTGGTTGGGACAAAAATGAGCAGTTCTTC.

The chain joins TRBV20-1 to TRBJ1-1, with 7 bases matching TRBD1. The CDR3 sequence is 15 residues long. J gave up 0 bases and V 1 base, and 5 bases lay outside the gene matches. Germline V gene sequence: CDR1 DFQATT, CDR2 SNEGSKA (reference sequence). The CDR3 DNA follows: TGCAGTGCTAGAGCCCGACAGGGAATGAACACTGAAGCTTTCTTT. The encoded protein is CSARARQGMNTEAFF.

The chain uses TRBV5-1 and TRBJ2-2; TRBD2 agrees at 8 bases. The CDR3 consists of 15 residues. Germline trimming cut 6 bases from V and 7 bases from J; bases unmatched to any gene: 11. Germline V gives CDR1 SGHRS, CDR2 YFSETQ. The CDR3 nucleotides are TGCGCCAGCATTCCTTATAGCGGGGCAGGCGGGGAGCTGTTTTTT. This codes for CASIPYSGAGGELFF.

This clonotype was observed once. The V gene is TRBV20-1, the J gene TRBJ2-1, with 11 bases lining up with TRBD2. Germline CDR1 and CDR2: DFQATT and SNEGSKA (reference sequence). The CDR3 has 14 amino acids. J lost 6 bases, V lost 6 bases, and 7 bases had no gene match. For the CDR3, the DNA is TGCAGTGCCCCCTTAACTAGCGGGAGCAATGAGCAGTTCTTC. Amino acid sequence: CSAPLTSGSNEQFF.

This clonotype has more than one count but fewer than ten. The chain links TRBV29-1 to TRBJ2-7; the match to TRBD1 covers 9 bases. CDR1 is SQVTM and CDR2 is ANQGSEA in the germline V gene. The CDR3 runs 17 residues. V dropped 6 bases and J dropped 2; count of bases not matched to a gene: 17. CDR3 in DNA: TGCAGCGTCGCCCCGACAGGGGGTTCCTCTCCAACCTACGAGCAGTACTTC. Protein sequence: CSVAPTGGSSPTYEQYF.

The V call is TRBV7-9, the J call TRBJ2-3; 8 positions match TRBD1. V trimming: 5 bases; J trimming: 10 bases; junction bases outside the gene matches: 11. From germline, CDR1 is SEHNR and CDR2 FQNEAQ (reference sequence). There are 14 residues in the CDR3. The CDR3 loop is CASSPQAGQGAQYF. Written as DNA, the CDR3 is TGTGCCAGCAGCCCACAAGCCGGACAGGGCGCGCAGTATTTT. The full variable domain, its missing parts supplied by reference TRBV7-9 and TRBJ2-3, is DTGVSQNPRHKITKRGQNVTFRCDPISEHNRLYWYRQTLGQGPEFLTYFQNEAQLEKSRLLSDRFSAERPKGSFSTLEIQRTEQGDSAMYLCASSPQAGQGAQYFGPGTRLTVL.

The gene calls are TRBV7-8 and TRBJ2-2; 12 nucleotides line up with TRBD1. Trimming cost V 5 bases and J 9 bases; bases outside gene matches: 7. The CDR3 has 15 residues. CDR1 SGHVS and CDR2 FQNEAQ come from the germline V gene. The chain's CDR3 is CASSTRDRGHRELFF. CDR3 nucleotides: TGTGCCAGCAGCACCCGGGACAGGGGGCACCGGGAGCTGTTTTTT. Full variable domain (outside the CDR3, taken from reference TRBV7-8 and TRBJ2-2): GAGVSQSPRYKVAKRGQDVALRCDPISGHVSLFWYQQALGQGPEFLTYFQNEAQLDKSGLPSDRFFAERPEGSVSTLKIQRTQQEDSAVYLCASSTRDRGHRELFFGEGSRLTVL.

Only a few counts were recorded for this clonotype. The chain links TRBV12-3 or TRBV12-4 to TRBJ2-3; 7 bases agree with TRBD2. This CDR3 spans 17 amino acids. The V and J ends lost 1 base and 3 bases, in that order; junction bases with no gene match: 10. The CDR3 DNA reads TGTGCCAGCAGTTTAGTAGTTAGCGGGTACGCTACAGATACGCAGTATTTT. It encodes CASSLVVSGYATDTQYF.

This clonotype was seen a handful of times. The chain uses TRBV20-1 and TRBJ2-7; TRBD1 aligns across 10 bases. The CDR3 is made up of 14 amino acids. V trimming: 3 bases; J trimming: 7 bases; junction bases outside the gene matches: 9. The germline V gene has CDR1 DFQATT and CDR2 SNEGSKA (reference sequence). Written as DNA, the CDR3 is TGCAGTGCTAGTGGGGGACAGGGGTTCGAGGAGCAGTACTTC. This sequence encodes CSASGGQGFEEQYF.

This clonotype appeared a few times. The J gene is TRBJ1-4, the V gene TRBV20-1, with unresolved D. This CDR3 contains 12 residues. The germline gives CDR1 DFQATT, CDR2 SNEGSKA (reference sequence). Trimming took off 3 bases at V and 8 bases at J, with 10 bases between the two ends. The CDR3 bases are TGCAGTGCTAGTCACCCCAGCGAAAAACTGTTTTTT. Translating it yields CSASHPSEKLFF.

This clonotype appeared a few times. CDR3 region: CASSLSMRDAGELFF. Here the CDR3 DNA reads TGCGCCAGCAGCTTGTCAATGAGGGACGCTGGGGAGCTGTTTTTT. The V call is TRBV5-1, the J call TRBJ2-2; D might be TRBD1 or TRBD2, each matching 5 bases. Germline CDR1 is SGHRS and CDR2 is YFSETQ. V shed 1 base and J shed 8 bases, with 15 bases lying between them. The CDR3 is 15 amino acids.

CDR3 in amino acids: CASSLGGGVNSPLHF. The CDR3 DNA reads as TGCGCCAGCAGCTTAGGCGGAGGGGTAAATTCACCCCTCCACTTT. The V gene is TRBV5-1, the J gene TRBJ1-6, with a tentative D call TRBD1 (5 bases). The length of the CDR3 is 15 residues. Germline V gives CDR1 SGHRS, CDR2 YFSETQ. V shed 2 bases and J shed 7 bases, with 13 bases lying between them.